Listed below are T cell receptor beta chains from one sample, sequenced in a study of T cell responses to AZD1222 COVID-19 vaccine. Sequencing used immunoSEQ multiplex PCR; TCRdb keeps in-frame clones, though not all of them. The table includes about 110,000 clones, around nine tenths detected once. Sequences were derived from peripheral blood, sampled 28 days after the second AZD1222 dose. Receptor source: an adult who received the AZD1222 COVID-19 vaccine. Both conserved end residues are part of each CDR3. A D gene is named only where the DNA matches it firmly. The size of a clone is reported for some rows only, either as once, few or many, or as a class for expanded clones.

TRBJ2-7 | - | TRBV27 | - | CASSPQAGLGSYEQYF | TGTGCCAGCAGTCCCCAGGCGGGCTTGGGCTCCTACGAGCAGTACTTC
TRBJ2-1 | - | TRBV11-2 | - | CASSYVSPSPRFF | TGTGCCAGCAGCTACGTTTCCCCCTCGCCTCGGTTCTTC
TRBJ2-1 | - | TRBV18 | TRBD1 | CASSPGQGARNEQFF | TGTGCCAGCTCACCGGGACAGGGGGCGCGCAATGAGCAGTTCTTC
TRBJ1-2 | - | TRBV7-8 | - | CASSLVGYGYTF | TGTGCCAGCAGCTTAGTGGGCTATGGCTACACCTTC
TRBJ1-5 | - | TRBV7-9 | - | CASSLAGRVGQDQPQHF | TGTGCCAGCAGCTTAGCGGGGAGAGTGGGGCAAGATCAGCCCCAGCATTTT
TRBJ2-7 | - | TRBV7-2 | - | CASSLIARLNSYEQYF | TGTGCCAGCAGCTTAATCGCACGCTTGAATTCCTACGAGCAGTACTTC
TRBJ1-5 | - | TRBV5-8 | - | CASSRGLSENQPQHF | TGTGCCAGCAGCCGCGGACTCTCCGAGAACCAGCCCCAGCATTTT
TRBJ1-4 | - | TRBV15 | TRBD1 | CATSRDQQGLNEKLFF | TGTGCCACCAGCAGAGACCAACAGGGGTTAAATGAAAAACTGTTTTTT
TRBJ1-4 | - | TRBV5-8 | - | CASSLEQGVGNEKLFF | TGTGCCAGCAGCTTGGAACAGGGAGTGGGGAATGAAAAACTGTTTTTT
TRBJ2-5 | - | TRBV29-1 | - | CSVDRTQETQYF | TGCAGCGTTGATCGAACGCAAGAGACCCAGTACTTC
TRBJ2-1 | - | TRBV19 | TRBD2 | CASSIVHSGGAVEQFF | TGTGCCAGTAGTATAGTTCACAGCGGGGGGGCCGTTGAGCAGTTCTTC
TRBJ2-3 | - | TRBV9 | - | CASSVLSSSTDTQYF | TGTGCCAGCAGCGTATTGAGCAGCAGCACAGATACGCAGTATTTT
TRBJ2-5 | - | TRBV12-5 | - | CASGLGGGFEGLENF | TGTGCTAGTGGTTTGGGAGGGGGGTTCGAGGGACTGGAAAACTTC
TRBJ1-4 | - | TRBV6-2/TRBV6-3 | - | CASSYLSTNEKLFF | TGTGCCAGCAGTTACCTCTCAACTAATGAAAAACTGTTTTTT
TRBJ1-3 | once | TRBV20-1 | - | CSTNIGNTIYF | TGCAGTACCAACATTGGAAACACCATATATTTT
TRBJ1-6 | - | TRBV7-8 | TRBD1 | CASSLGTGLGDSPLHF | TGTGCCAGCAGCTTAGGGACAGGCCTTGGGGATTCACCCCTCCACTTT
TRBJ2-3 | once | TRBV14 | - | CASSQGLDSQSTDTQYF | TGTGCCAGCAGCCAAGGGTTGGACAGCCAGAGCACAGATACGCAGTATTTT
TRBJ2-7 | once | TRBV6-5 | TRBD1 | CASSRRTGAAEQYF | TGTGCCAGCAGTCGTCGGACAGGGGCCGCCGAGCAGTACTTC
TRBJ2-5 | - | TRBV25-1 | - | CASNGPAETQYF | TGTGCCAGCAACGGGCCGGCGGAGACCCAGTACTTC
TRBJ1-6 | few | TRBV6-5 | - | CASSPQVDGGSPLHF | TGTGCCAGCAGTCCACAGGTCGACGGGGGTTCACCCCTCCACTTT
TRBJ1-2 | - | TRBV6-6 | TRBD1 | CASSRRQGSYGYTF | TGTGCCAGCAGTAGACGACAGGGGTCCTATGGCTACACCTTC
TRBJ2-3 | - | TRBV5-1 | - | CASSPLSQDTQYF | TGCGCCAGCAGCCCCCTCAGTCAGGATACGCAGTATTTT
TRBJ2-1 | - | TRBV5-1 | TRBD2 | CASSPLRGGGAEQFF | TGCGCCAGCAGCCCCCTCCGGGGGGGAGGGGCTGAGCAGTTCTTC
TRBJ2-1 | few | TRBV7-2 | TRBD1 | CASSLRDRGPNEQFF | TGTGCCAGCAGCTTAAGAGACAGGGGACCCAATGAGCAGTTCTTC
TRBJ1-1 | - | TRBV7-2 | - | CASSLVRALDTEAFF | TGTGCCAGCAGCTTAGTGCGGGCATTGGACACTGAAGCTTTCTTT
TRBJ1-6 | - | TRBV6-5 | TRBD1 | CASSYSLTGGWSPLHF | TGTGCCAGCAGTTACTCGTTGACAGGGGGCTGGTCACCCCTCCACTTT
TRBJ2-5 | - | TRBV7-7 | TRBD2 | CASSLGLAGAQETQYF | TGTGCTAGCAGCTTAGGACTAGCGGGGGCCCAAGAGACCCAGTACTTC
TRBJ2-2 | - | TRBV6-5 | - | CASSSGLTGELFF | TGTGCCAGCAGTTCCGGCCTCACCGGGGAGCTGTTTTTT
TRBJ2-7 | once | TRBV18 | TRBD1 | CASSVTGREQYF | TGTGCCAGCTCCGTGACAGGGCGCGAGCAGTACTTC
TRBJ1-1 | - | TRBV10-3 | TRBD1 | CAIRGQGNTEAFF | TGTGCCATCAGGGGACAGGGCAACACTGAAGCTTTCTTT
TRBJ1-1 | - | TRBV19 | - | CASSIVPSDTEAFF | TGTGCCAGTAGTATAGTACCGTCGGACACTGAAGCTTTCTTT
TRBJ1-2 | - | TRBV11-1 | - | CASSSRGGVGYGYTF | TGTGCCAGCAGCTCCCGCGGTGGCGTGGGTTATGGCTACACCTTC
TRBJ2-1 | once | TRBV19 | - | CASAPLALYNEQFF | TGTGCCAGTGCCCCCCTAGCTTTATACAATGAGCAGTTCTTC